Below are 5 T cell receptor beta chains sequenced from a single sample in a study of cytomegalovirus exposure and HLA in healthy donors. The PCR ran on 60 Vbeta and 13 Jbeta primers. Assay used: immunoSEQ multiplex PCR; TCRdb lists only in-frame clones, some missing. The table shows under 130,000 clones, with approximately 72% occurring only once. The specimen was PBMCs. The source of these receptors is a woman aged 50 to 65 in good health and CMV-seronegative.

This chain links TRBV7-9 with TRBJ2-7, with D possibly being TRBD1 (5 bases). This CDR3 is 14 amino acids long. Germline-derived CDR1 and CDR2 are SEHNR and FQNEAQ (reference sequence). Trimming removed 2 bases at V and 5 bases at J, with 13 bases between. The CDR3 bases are TGTGCCAGCAGCTTACGGCAGGGTGGGCACGAGCAGTACTTC. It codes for CASSLRQGGHEQYF.

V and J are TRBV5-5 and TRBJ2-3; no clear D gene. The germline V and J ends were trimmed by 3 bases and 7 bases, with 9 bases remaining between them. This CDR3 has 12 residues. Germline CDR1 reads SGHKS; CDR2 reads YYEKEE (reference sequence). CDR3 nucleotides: TGTGCCAGCAGCTCGGGTTCGAATACGCAGTATTTT. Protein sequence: CASSSGSNTQYF.

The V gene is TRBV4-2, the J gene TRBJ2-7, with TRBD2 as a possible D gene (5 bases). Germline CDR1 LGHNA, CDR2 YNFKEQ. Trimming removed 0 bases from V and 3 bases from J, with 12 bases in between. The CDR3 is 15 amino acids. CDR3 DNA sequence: TGTGCCAGCAGCCAAGAACTAGGTTCGAACTACGAGCAGTACTTC. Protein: CASSQELGSNYEQYF.

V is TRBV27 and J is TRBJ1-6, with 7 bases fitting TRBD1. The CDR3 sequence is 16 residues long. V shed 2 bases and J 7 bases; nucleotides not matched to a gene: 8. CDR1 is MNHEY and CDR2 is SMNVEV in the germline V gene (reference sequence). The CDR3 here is CASSLRTGGGNSPLHF. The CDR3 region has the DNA TGTGCCAGCAGTTTACGGACAGGCGGCGGGAATTCACCCCTCCACTTT.

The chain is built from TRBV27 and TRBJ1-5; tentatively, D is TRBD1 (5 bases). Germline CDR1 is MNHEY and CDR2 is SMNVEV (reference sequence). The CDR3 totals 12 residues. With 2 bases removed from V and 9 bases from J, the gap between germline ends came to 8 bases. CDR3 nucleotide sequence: TGTGCCAGCAGTTTACGGGGGTCGCCCCAGCATTTT. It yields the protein CASSLRGSPQHF.